The 13 T cell receptor beta chains in this list originate from one sample, sequenced in a study of cytomegalovirus exposure and HLA in healthy donors. A multiplex PCR was run with 60 Vbeta primers and 13 Jbeta primers. Only in-frame clones appear in the TCRdb table, and some are missing; sequencing was by immunoSEQ multiplex PCR. This sample has 65,000 to 90,000 clones, with roughly two thirds found just once. Sequenced input: PBMCs. Receptors were obtained from a woman between 35 and 50 years old in good health and CMV-seropositive.

This clone occurred a few times. The J gene is TRBJ2-5, the V gene TRBV5-6; 8 positions match TRBD2. Germline V CDR1 and CDR2: SGHDT, YYEEEE. There are 16 residues in the CDR3. After removal of 1 base from V and 4 bases from J, the junction contained 9 bases not matched to a gene. The CDR3 is CASSLPAGDSRETQYF. The CDR3 DNA sequence: TGTGCCAGCAGCTTGCCAGCGGGGGATAGTCGAGAGACCCAGTACTTC.

The chain links TRBV9 to TRBJ1-2; no clear D. Germline V CDR1 and CDR2: SGDLS, YYNGEE. The CDR3 spans 12 residues. Trimming took 3 bases from V and 4 from J, leaving 7 bases between them. CDR3 region: CASSANSYGYTF. In DNA form, the CDR3 reads TGTGCCAGCAGCGCAAACAGCTATGGCTACACCTTC. Based on the CDR3 plus reference TRBV9 and TRBJ1-2, the full variable domain is DSGVTQTPKHLITATGQRVTLRCSPRSGDLSVYWYQQSLDQGLQFLIQYYNGEERAKGNILERFSAQQFPDLHSELNLSSLELGDSALYFCASSANSYGYTFGSGTRLTVV.

This clone was picked up a small number of times. V usage is TRBV7-6 and J usage is TRBJ2-3; 7 bases match TRBD2. Per germline, CDR1 SGHVS and CDR2 FNYEAQ. The CDR3 runs to 16 residues. The ends lost 5 bases at V and 4 bases at J; junction bases unmatched: 12. CDR3 sequence (DNA): TGTGCCAGCAGCCAGGAGGTTAGGGCGGGGGCAGATACGCAGTATTTT. Its protein is CASSQEVRAGADTQYF.

V gene TRBV4-1 combines with J gene TRBJ1-1; weak D call: TRBD1 (6 bases). The germline gives CDR1 MGHRA, CDR2 YSYEKL. The CDR3 extends over 15 amino acids. Trimming pared 2 bases from V and 5 bases from J, leaving 15 bases between. The DNA for the CDR3 is TGCGCCAGCAGCCAATCGCGGGGGCTTGGAACTGAAGCTTTCTTT. Encoded protein: CASSQSRGLGTEAFF.

V is TRBV6-5 and J is TRBJ1-1, with TRBD1 as a possible D gene (6 bases). Trimming removed 4 bases from V and 7 bases from J, with 16 bases in between. Germline V gene data show CDR1 as MNHEY and CDR2 as SVGAGI. The CDR3 length is 14 residues. CDR3 nucleotide sequence: TGTGCCAGCAGTTCTACGCGGGGGGCGATTGAAGCTTTCTTT. This codes for CASSSTRGAIEAFF.

This rearrangement joins TRBV5-4 to TRBJ2-7; a weak D match, TRBD2 (6 bases). This CDR3 region has 14 residues. Germline CDR1 reads SGHNT; CDR2 reads YYREEE (reference sequence). Trimming removed 2 bases from V and 7 bases from J, with 16 bases in between. The CDR3 here is CASSFRSGVEEQYF. CDR3 DNA sequence: TGTGCCAGCAGCTTTCGTTCGGGGGTCGAAGAGCAGTACTTC. Drawing the rest from reference TRBV5-4 and TRBJ2-7, the complete variable domain is ETGVTQSPTHLIKTRGQQVTLRCSSQSGHNTVSWYQQALGQGPQFIFQYYREEENGRGNFPPRFSGLQFPNYSSELNVNALELDDSALYLCASSFRSGVEEQYFGPGTRLTVT.

V and J are TRBV4-1 and TRBJ2-3; TRBD2 matches 12 bases. This CDR3 is built from 18 residues. With V trimmed by 3 bases and J by 1 base, 8 bases remained unmatched. Germline V gives CDR1 MGHRA, CDR2 YSYEKL. Written as DNA, the CDR3 is TGCGCCAGCAGCCATGGACTAGCGGGAATAGTTGGCACAGATACGCAGTATTTT. Its protein product is CASSHGLAGIVGTDTQYF.

The chain couples TRBV7-8 to TRBJ2-7, with D possibly matching TRBD2 (6 bases). The V and J ends lost 3 bases and 1 base respectively, with 10 bases between them. The CDR3 spans 14 residues. Germline CDR1 is SGHVS and CDR2 is FQNEAQ. The CDR3 region has the DNA TGTGCCAGCAGCTTCCAAGGGAGGTCCTACGAGCAGTACTTC. Its protein product is CASSFQGRSYEQYF.

The rearrangement uses TRBV6-5 and TRBJ1-2, with D perhaps TRBD1 (5 bases). Germline V gene lookup returns CDR1 MNHEY and CDR2 SVGAGI. Trimming stripped 0 bases from V and 6 bases from J, with 11 bases between. CDR3 length equals 14 residues. The CDR3 region is CASSYSEGLNGYTF. CDR3 coding DNA: TGTGCCAGCAGTTACTCGGAGGGGTTGAATGGCTACACCTTC.

The genes are TRBV27 and TRBJ2-1; possible D gene TRBD1, 6 bases. This CDR3 is 18 amino acids long. Germline CDR1 reads MNHEY; CDR2 reads SMNVEV (reference sequence). The ends were cut back, 2 bases at V and 7 bases at J, with 24 bases in the middle. The CDR3 loop reads CASSLLILKPGAGNEQFF. CDR3 coding DNA: TGTGCCAGCAGTTTACTTATCTTAAAACCAGGGGCAGGGAATGAGCAGTTCTTC.

The genes are TRBV30 and TRBJ2-7, with D perhaps matching TRBD2 (6 bases). Germline V gene lookup returns CDR1 GTSNPN and CDR2 SVGIG (reference sequence). The CDR3 length is 15 residues. V lost 0 bases to trimming and J lost 3 bases, with 15 bases between them. The CDR3 nucleotides read TGTGCCTGGAGTGTGGGAGGAGAACCAGTCTACGAGCAGTACTTC. The encoded protein is CAWSVGGEPVYEQYF.

The rearrangement uses TRBV4-3 and TRBJ1-4; 7 bases fit TRBD1. Losses at the gene ends were 0 bases for V and 7 bases for J; bases not matched to a gene: 11. The length of the CDR3 is 17 residues. The germline V gene encodes CDR1 LGHNA and CDR2 YSLEER. The chain's CDR3 is CASSQDLGAGGREKLFF. DNA for the CDR3: TGCGCCAGCAGCCAAGATCTTGGGGCAGGGGGTCGTGAAAAACTGTTTTTT.

This clone is a singleton in its sample. The chain uses TRBV5-1 and TRBJ2-3; TRBD2 matches 8 bases. Germline CDR1 SGHRS, CDR2 YFSETQ. This CDR3 region has 14 residues. V shed 0 bases, J shed 5 bases, and the junction held 2 bases outside the gene matches. This CDR3 is CASSLGTSRDTQYF. CDR3 bases: TGCGCCAGCAGCTTGGGGACTAGCCGAGATACGCAGTATTTT.